A single sample gave rise to the 22 T cell receptor beta chains below, sequenced in a study of Graves' ophthalmopathy and Graves' hyperthyroidism. RNA transcripts provided the template for amplifying TCR beta CDR3 regions. The first round was an RT-PCR with HTBI primers, and the second round was a multiplex PCR. MiXCR, applied by TCRdb to the multiplex PCR reads, yields one record per CDR3 protein. The table shows roughly 500,000 distinct CDR3 sequences, with over 13% occurring only once. The sample was blood. The receptors derive from a woman in her 30s with Graves' ophthalmopathy.

This clonotype was observed a few times. The CDR3 sequence: CASSKLGDGTGELFF. CDR3 DNA sequence: TGTGCCAGTAGTAAATTGGGGGATGGCACCGGGGAGCTGTTTTTT. The chain recombines TRBV19 with TRBJ2-2; the D gene could be TRBD1 or TRBD2 (5 bases each). Germline CDR1 LNHDA, CDR2 SQIVND (reference sequence). Trimming pared 4 bases from V and 4 bases from J, leaving 13 bases between. This CDR3 region has 15 residues.

This clonotype was detected many times. Relative to the germline gene, one junction end is altered; a read error may explain this. The V gene is TRBV6-1, the J gene TRBJ1-2, with D unclear. Germline CDR1 is MNHNS and CDR2 is SASEGT. The CDR3 has 13 amino acids. The DNA of the CDR3 is TGTGCCAGCAGCGACATCGCTAACCATGGCTACACCTTC. This sequence encodes CASSDIANHGYTF.

At least ten counts were recorded for this clonotype. The rearrangement links TRBV5-1 to TRBJ1-1, with 7 positions matching TRBD1. The CDR3 contains 14 residues. V shed 1 base, J shed 3 bases, and the junction held 3 bases outside the gene matches. Germline lookup yields CDR1 SGHRS and CDR2 YFSETQ. The CDR3 DNA sequence: TGCGCCAGCAGCTTGAGCAGGGGGTACACTGAAGCTTTCTTT. Amino acids: CASSLSRGYTEAFF.

This clonotype was detected ten times or more. The chain employs TRBV28 and TRBJ2-7; the match to TRBD1 covers 8 bases. The CDR3 loop spans 14 amino acids. Trimming took 5 bases from V and 5 from J; bases not matched to a gene: 8. Germline CDR1 MDHEN, CDR2 SYDVKM. This CDR3 is CASSPTGGMNEQYF. The CDR3 DNA sequence: TGTGCCAGCAGTCCCACAGGGGGGATGAACGAGCAGTACTTC.

This clonotype came up many times. The chain employs TRBV20-1 and TRBJ2-5; no firm D call. Trimming removed 8 bases at V and 5 bases at J, with 18 bases between. CDR3 length equals 13 residues. Per germline, CDR1 DFQATT and CDR2 SNEGSKA (reference sequence). CDR3 sequence reads: CSPRTANGETQYF. DNA for the CDR3: TGCAGTCCCCGAACGGCTAACGGGGAGACCCAGTACTTC.

This clonotype has ten or more counts. CDR3 in amino acids: CASSWDDGNTIYF. The CDR3 nucleotides read TGTGCCAGCAGCTGGGACGATGGAAACACCATATATTTT. V usage is TRBV7-2 and J usage is TRBJ1-3; possibly TRBD1 for D (5 bases). CDR1 is SGHTA and CDR2 is FQGNSA in the germline V gene. This CDR3 contains 13 residues. V shed 4 bases and J shed 3 bases, with 7 bases lying between them.

Many counts were recorded for this clonotype. This sequence joins TRBV7-9 and TRBJ1-5; 7 nucleotides align to TRBD1. V shed 5 bases and J 6 bases; nucleotides not matched to a gene: 7. Germline V gene data show CDR1 as SEHNR and CDR2 as FQNEAQ (reference sequence). The CDR3 extends over 14 amino acids. In DNA, the CDR3 is TGTGCCAGCAGCCGACAGGGAGTGAGTCAGCCCCAGCATTTT. As protein: CASSRQGVSQPQHF.

This clonotype appeared a few times. The rearrangement joins TRBV3-1 to TRBJ2-7; 7 bases are shared with TRBD1. The V gene's germline CDR1 is LGHDT and CDR2 YNNKEL (reference sequence). The CDR3 has 15 residues. The trim removed 4 bases at V and 0 bases at J, leaving 6 bases unmatched. The CDR3 DNA follows: TGTGCCAGCAGCCGTCCCGGGACAGCCTCCTACGAGCAGTACTTC. This translates into CASSRPGTASYEQYF.

This sequence joins TRBV12-3 or TRBV12-4 and TRBJ1-1; D is unclear. CDR3 length: 14 residues. V lost 7 bases to trimming and J lost 1 base, with 13 bases between them. CDR3 in DNA: TGTGCCAGCATTAAAGATAGTGCGAACACTGAAGCTTTCTTT. It encodes CASIKDSANTEAFF.

This clonotype was counted at least ten times. The V gene is TRBV5-8, the J gene TRBJ2-7, with 8 bases lining up with TRBD1. Trimming at V came to 3 bases and at J to 5 bases, leaving 7 bases not matched to a gene. Germline CDR1 SGHTS, CDR2 YDEGEE. There are 14 residues in the CDR3. As DNA, the CDR3 is TGTGCCAGCAGCTCCTGGGACAGGCTCGACGAGCAGTACTTC. This translates into CASSSWDRLDEQYF.

This clonotype turned up a few times. V is TRBV5-4 and J is TRBJ2-4, with D tentatively TRBD1 or TRBD2 (5 bases each). The CDR3 contains 17 residues. Germline V gene data show CDR1 as SGHNT and CDR2 as YYREEE (reference sequence). V was trimmed by 4 bases and J by 4 bases, leaving 21 bases between them. The CDR3: CASSPPSSSGGKNIQYF. Here the CDR3 DNA reads TGTGCCAGCAGCCCCCCCTCCTCGTCTGGGGGTAAAAACATTCAGTACTTC.

Ten or more counts support this clonotype. The gene calls are TRBV2 and TRBJ2-7, with D tentatively TRBD1 or TRBD2 (5 bases each). The CDR3 extends over 16 amino acids. Germline values: CDR1 SNHLY, CDR2 FYNNEI. V lost 6 bases and J lost 3, with 21 bases in between. The CDR3 nucleotides read TGTGCCAGCAGGGGGGACGACGAATTCATCAACTACGAGCAGTACTTC. Translating gives CASRGDDEFINYEQYF.

Note on this clonotype: A read error may produce the germline difference seen at one junction end. The chain joins TRBV18 to TRBJ1-1; possibly TRBD1 for D (6 bases). CDR3 length: 13 residues. Germline CDR1 and CDR2: KGHSH and LQKENI. The CDR3 is CVSSLDRNTEAFF. For the CDR3, the DNA is TGTGTCAGCTCACTGGACAGAAACACTGAAGCTTTCTTT.

The chain carries TRBV6-5 and TRBJ2-4; 9 bases line up with TRBD1. Germline CDR1 and CDR2: MNHEY and SVGAGI. The CDR3 is 16 amino acids. After removal of 5 bases from V and 9 bases from J, the junction contained 14 bases not matched to a gene. The CDR3 loop is CASSTTGGPAVGIQYF. The CDR3 region has the DNA TGTGCCAGCAGTACTACAGGGGGCCCTGCCGTTGGCATTCAGTACTTC.

The chain links TRBV6-5 to TRBJ1-2; D is unclear. This CDR3 contains 14 residues. V dropped 3 bases and J dropped 2 bases, with 10 bases sitting between them. In germline, CDR1 is MNHEY, CDR2 SVGAGI. The CDR3 DNA reads as TGTGCCAGCAGTTATAAGGCAATCAACTATGGCTACACCTTC. Residues: CASSYKAINYGYTF.

This clonotype has at least ten counts. This sequence joins TRBV12-3 or TRBV12-4 and TRBJ1-5, with 8 positions matching TRBD1. V gave up 5 bases and J gave up 7 bases; unmatched junction bases: 7. The CDR3 contains 14 residues. The CDR3 nucleotides read TGTGCCAGCAGTCTACAGGGGGGGCGGCAGCCCCAGCATTTT. Translated: CASSLQGGRQPQHF.

This clonotype was seen repeatedly, ten times or more. This chain joins TRBV20-1 and TRBJ2-7; D gene ambiguous. Germline values: CDR1 DFQATT, CDR2 SNEGSKA (reference sequence). There are 13 residues in the CDR3. V was trimmed by 6 bases and J by 3 bases, leaving 15 bases between them. The chain's CDR3 is CSAPGADYYEQYF. CDR3 DNA: TGCAGTGCCCCGGGCGCGGATTACTACGAGCAGTACTTC.

This clonotype was recorded many times. The chain links TRBV2 to TRBJ1-5; 7 bases are a match to TRBD1. Germline-derived CDR1 and CDR2 are SNHLY and FYNNEI. V shed 2 bases and J 8 bases; nucleotides not matched to a gene: 9. The CDR3 runs to 15 residues. CDR3 protein: CASSELARGMEPQHF. In nucleotides, the CDR3 is TGTGCCAGCAGTGAATTGGCCAGGGGGATGGAGCCCCAGCATTTT.

This clonotype was counted at least ten times. V is TRBV4-1 and J is TRBJ2-7; D remains unclear. V was cut by 0 bases and J by 1 base, with 10 bases left in between. CDR3 length equals 15 residues. Germline loops: CDR1 MGHRA, CDR2 YSYEKL. The CDR3 DNA follows: TGCGCCAGCAGCCAAGAAGCCACGGAATCCTACGAGCAGTACTTC. Translation: CASSQEATESYEQYF.

The sample holds many counts of this clonotype. The V call is TRBV9, the J call TRBJ2-7; D possibly corresponds to TRBD1 (7 bases). This CDR3 contains 15 residues. The germline V gene encodes CDR1 SGDLS and CDR2 YYNGEE. Trimming removed 2 bases from V and 6 bases from J, with 18 bases in between. In nucleotides, the CDR3 is TGTGCCAGCAGCGTCGGGGGACAGCTTTCCGGCGAGCAGTACTTC. As protein: CASSVGGQLSGEQYF. The entire variable domain, with the rest obtained from reference TRBV9 and TRBJ2-7, is as follows: DSGVTQTPKHLITATGQRVTLRCSPRSGDLSVYWYQQSLDQGLQFLIQYYNGEERAKGNILERFSAQQFPDLHSELNLSSLELGDSALYFCASSVGGQLSGEQYFGPGTRLTVT.

This rearrangement joins TRBV20-1 to TRBJ2-7; 7 bases are a match to TRBD1. Germline V gene lookup returns CDR1 DFQATT and CDR2 SNEGSKA (reference sequence). The CDR3 is 13 amino acids. V shed 6 bases, J shed 3 bases, and the junction held 8 bases outside the gene matches. CDR3 coding DNA: TGCAGTGCCGCTACGACAGGGAACTACGAGCAGTACTTC. Its translation is CSAATTGNYEQYF.

This clonotype was detected ten times or more. The chain combines TRBV24-1 with TRBJ1-2; tentative D call: TRBD1 (5 bases). The CDR3 is 14 residues long. The V gene lost 3 bases and the J gene lost 3 bases, with 10 bases spanning the gap. CDR1 and CDR2 from the germline V gene are KGHDR and SFDVKD. CDR3 sequence reads: CATSDAGTHYGYTF. Here the CDR3 DNA reads TGTGCCACCAGTGATGCCGGGACTCACTATGGCTACACCTTC.